These 10 T cell receptor beta chains share one sample of origin, sequenced in a study of T cell responses to AZD1222 COVID-19 vaccine. TCRdb's table, derived via immunoSEQ multiplex PCR, lists solely in-frame clones and lacks some. The sample shows 150,000 or so clones, about nine tenths of them seen only once. Sequences were derived from peripheral blood, sampled on day 0 of AZD1222 vaccination. These receptors originate from an adult in good health.

The CDR3 sequence is CASRVPPGSTLPRGYGYTF. CDR3 DNA sequence: TGTGCCAGCAGGGTCCCCCCGGGGTCTACCCTTCCGCGGGGCTATGGCTACACCTTC. V gene TRBV28 combines with J gene TRBJ1-2; D is undetermined. Trimming took 6 bases from V and 4 from J, leaving 30 bases between them. There are 19 residues in the CDR3. Germline V lookup: CDR1 MDHEN, CDR2 SYDVKM.

This chain links TRBV5-1 with TRBJ1-1; D ambiguous. With 5 bases removed from V and 4 bases from J, the gap between germline ends came to 15 bases. This CDR3 region has 14 residues. Germline CDR1 is SGHRS and CDR2 is YFSETQ. The chain's CDR3 is CASRYGRGGTEAFF. CDR3 DNA sequence: TGCGCCAGCAGGTATGGGAGAGGAGGCACTGAAGCTTTCTTT.

The J gene is TRBJ1-1, the V gene TRBV28; D might be TRBD1 (5 bases). Trimming pared 2 bases from V and 4 bases from J, leaving 20 bases between. The CDR3 extends over 17 amino acids. Germline CDR1 reads MDHEN; CDR2 reads SYDVKM. The CDR3 bases are TGTGCCAGCAGTTTAGGTATGGGACTCCCAAGCCCCACTGAAGCTTTCTTT. Translating gives CASSLGMGLPSPTEAFF.

For the CDR3, the DNA is TGTGCCAGCAGCACCACAGGGGTGTGGGCCAAAAACATTCAGTACTTC. Translated: CASSTTGVWAKNIQYF. The rearrangement joins TRBV11-2 to TRBJ2-4; 7 bases map to TRBD1. The CDR3 length is 16 residues. Germline loops: CDR1 SGHAT, CDR2 FQNNGV. The trim removed 5 bases at V and 1 base at J, leaving 8 bases unmatched.

V is TRBV30 and J is TRBJ1-2; D uncertain. Deletions cut 3 bases from V and 2 bases from J, with 10 bases between. The germline V gene encodes CDR1 GTSNPN and CDR2 SVGIG (reference sequence). This CDR3 has 13 amino acids. This CDR3 reads CAWRNAVNYGYTF. The CDR3 DNA sequence: TGTGCCTGGAGGAATGCAGTCAACTATGGCTACACCTTC.

The chain joins TRBV6-5 to TRBJ2-7; perhaps TRBD2 as D (6 bases). The CDR3 sequence is 14 residues long. Between the trimmed V and J ends, which lost 10 bases and 4 bases, there was a span of 20 bases. The germline gives CDR1 MNHEY, CDR2 SVGAGI. The CDR3 DNA reads TGTGCCACCCGCCGCGGGGTACAATTATACGAGCAGTACTTC. Translating it yields CATRRGVQLYEQYF.

The chain recombines TRBV10-3 with TRBJ1-1; 9 positions match TRBD1. The trim removed 6 bases at V and 0 bases at J, leaving 5 bases unmatched. CDR3 size: 15 residues. CDR1 is ENHRY, CDR2 SYGVKD, per germline. The CDR3 protein is CAIRSRQGVNTEAFF. Written as DNA, the CDR3 is TGTGCCATCAGATCCAGACAGGGGGTGAACACTGAAGCTTTCTTT.

V is TRBV4-3 and J is TRBJ2-1; 10 bases agree with TRBD1. This CDR3 has 20 residues. Germline lookup yields CDR1 LGHNA and CDR2 YSLEER. Unmatched junction bases numbered 15, after V lost 1 base and J lost 3 bases. CDR3 nucleotide sequence: TGCGCCAGCAGCCAAGCCTGGGGACAGGGGATAAGCGCGTTCTACAATGAGCAGTTCTTC. Residues: CASSQAWGQGISAFYNEQFF.

V usage is TRBV6-5 and J usage is TRBJ1-3; weak D call: TRBD1 (5 bases). CDR1 and CDR2 from the germline V gene are MNHEY and SVGAGI. The CDR3 covers 15 residues. V lost 4 bases and J lost 0, with 10 bases in between. CDR3 DNA: TGTGCCAGCAGTTCTAACAGGTTCTCTGGAAACACCATATATTTT. Translated, it gives CASSSNRFSGNTIYF.

V is TRBV5-1 and J is TRBJ2-7; either TRBD1 or TRBD2 may fit D (7 bases each). V lost 1 base to trimming and J lost 2 bases, with 16 bases between them. CDR1 and CDR2 (germline): SGHRS, YFSETQ. The CDR3 has 16 amino acids. The CDR3 bases are TGCGCCAGCAGCTTGTCCCCAGGGGGGGGGACCTACGAGCAGTACTTC. Amino acids: CASSLSPGGGTYEQYF.